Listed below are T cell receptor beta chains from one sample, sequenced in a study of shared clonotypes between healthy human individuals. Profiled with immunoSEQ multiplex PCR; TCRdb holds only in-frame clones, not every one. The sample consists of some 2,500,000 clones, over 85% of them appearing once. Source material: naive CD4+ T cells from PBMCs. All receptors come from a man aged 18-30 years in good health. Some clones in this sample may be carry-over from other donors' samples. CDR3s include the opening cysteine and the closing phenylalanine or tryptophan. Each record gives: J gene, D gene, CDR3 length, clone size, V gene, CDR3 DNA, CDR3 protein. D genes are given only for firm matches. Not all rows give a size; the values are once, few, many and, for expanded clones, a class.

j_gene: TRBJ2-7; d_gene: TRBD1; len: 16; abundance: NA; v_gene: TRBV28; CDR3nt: TGTGCCAGCAGTTTGGGCGGCGGGACAGGGCTGGGCGAGCAGTACTTC; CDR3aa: CASSLGGGTGLGEQYF
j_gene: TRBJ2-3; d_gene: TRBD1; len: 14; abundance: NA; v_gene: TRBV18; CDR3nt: TGTGCCAGCTCACGGGGACAGGGAGTAGATACGCAGTATTTT; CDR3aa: CASSRGQGVDTQYF
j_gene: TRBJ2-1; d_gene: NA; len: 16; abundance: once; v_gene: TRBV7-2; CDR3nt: TGTGCCAGCAGCTTAGTTGGGGGGTTTTCCTACAATGAGCAGTTCTTC; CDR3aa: CASSLVGGFSYNEQFF
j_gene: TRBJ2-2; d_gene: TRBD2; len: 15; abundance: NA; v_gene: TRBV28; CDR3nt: TGTGCCAGCACGGGGGGACTCCTTAACACCGGGGAGCTGTTTTTT; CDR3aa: CASTGGLLNTGELFF
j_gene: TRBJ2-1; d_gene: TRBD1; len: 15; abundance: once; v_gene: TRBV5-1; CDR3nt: TGCGCCAGCAGCTTGGCCTCAATACAGGGGGGAGAGCAGTTCTTC; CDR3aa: CASSLASIQGGEQFF
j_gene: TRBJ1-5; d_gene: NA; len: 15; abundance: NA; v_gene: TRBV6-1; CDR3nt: TGTGCCAGCAGTTTTACGGGACACCCTGATCAGCCCCAGCATTTT; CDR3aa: CASSFTGHPDQPQHF
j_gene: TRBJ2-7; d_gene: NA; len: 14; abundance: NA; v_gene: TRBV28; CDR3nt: TGTGCCAGCATATCGACAGGTTCCTCCTACGAGCAGTACTTC; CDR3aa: CASISTGSSYEQYF
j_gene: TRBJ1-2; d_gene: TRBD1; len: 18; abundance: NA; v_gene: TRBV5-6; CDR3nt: TGTGCCAGCAGCGCCCGAAACCGGGACAGATTAGCTAACTATGGCTACACCTTC; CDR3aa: CASSARNRDRLANYGYTF
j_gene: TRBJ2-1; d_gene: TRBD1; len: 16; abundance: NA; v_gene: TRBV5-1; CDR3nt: TGCGCCAGCAGCCAGTCACCGGGACAGGGGTTCAATGAGCAGTTCTTC; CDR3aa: CASSQSPGQGFNEQFF
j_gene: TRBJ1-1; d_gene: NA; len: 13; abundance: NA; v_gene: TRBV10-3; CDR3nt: TGTGCCATCAGTGAGTCTGGCGGGACATTGGCTTTCTTT; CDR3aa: CAISESGGTLAFF
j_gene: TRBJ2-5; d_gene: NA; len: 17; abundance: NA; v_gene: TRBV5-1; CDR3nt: TGCGCCAGCAGCCCTGGAGGGACAAACCCCGGTCAAGAGACCCAGTACTTC; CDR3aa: CASSPGGTNPGQETQYF